This T cell receptor beta chain originates from a study of T cell clones after liver transplantation. Assay: immunoSEQ multiplex PCR; the TCRdb copy retains only in-frame clones and omits some. The repertoire includes about 5,600 clones, 30% of them detected once, and roughly 5% sits in the top ten. TCRbeta sequences of proliferating CFSE-low MLR cells were labeled alloreactive. About this clone: What it binds is not known.

Material: CD4+ T cells from cultured PBMCs. The TCR comes from a human patient who received a liver transplant. Some T cells may be supplied by the graft donor.

Here the CDR3 DNA reads TGCGCCAGCAGCTTTCAAGCGTCCGAGCAGTACTTC. This translates into CASSFQASEQYF. The J gene is TRBJ2-7, the V gene TRBV5-1; D is undetermined. V lost 2 bases and J 6 bases, leaving 9 bases between the germline ends. The CDR3 is 12 amino acids. CDR1 and CDR2 (germline): SGHRS, YFSETQ.